A single sample is the source of the 24 T cell receptor beta chains below, sequenced in a study of blood T cells in healthy people across ages. It was with a sample-barcoded 5' primer and a J-beta primer mix that a second PCR of about 7 to 12 cycles was run. TCRdb reanalysed the 5' RACE reads using MiXCR and keeps one entry per CDR3 protein. The sample has just over 1 million distinct CDR3 sequences, 40% to 50% seen once. The sample comprised blood. These receptors originate from a woman aged 55-70 years in good health.

The chain recombines TRBV5-1 with TRBJ2-3; 14 bases are a match to TRBD2. The CDR3 is 17 amino acids. CDR1 is SGHRS, CDR2 YFSETQ, per germline. V trimming: 4 bases; J trimming: 2 bases; junction bases outside the gene matches: 6. The CDR3 sequence is CASSPTTSGRATDTQYF. The CDR3 DNA follows: TGCGCCAGCAGCCCCACGACTAGCGGGAGGGCCACAGATACGCAGTATTTT.

The rearrangement joins TRBV12-3 or TRBV12-4 to TRBJ2-5, with 15 bases that match TRBD2. The CDR3 runs to 17 residues. V shed 3 bases, J shed 2 bases, and the junction held 4 bases outside the gene matches. CDR3 bases: TGTGCCAGCAGTTTGGGACTAGCGGGAGGATCTCAAGAGACCCAGTACTTC. Encoded protein: CASSLGLAGGSQETQYF.

The table lists this clonotype with a count of one. The gene calls are TRBV15 and TRBJ2-7; 11 positions agree with TRBD2. The V gene's germline CDR1 is LNHNV and CDR2 YYDKDF (reference sequence). The CDR3 is 14 residues long. With 2 bases clipped from V and 11 bases from J, the junction kept 8 bases outside the gene matches. CDR3: CATSRTETSGNEYF. DNA of the CDR3: TGTGCCACCAGCAGAACAGAGACTAGCGGGAACGAGTACTTC.

This clonotype was seen a handful of times. The V and J genes are TRBV11-2 and TRBJ2-7; 8 bases match TRBD2. Germline CDR1 is SGHAT and CDR2 is FQNNGV. The V and J ends lost 5 bases and 1 base, in that order; junction bases with no gene match: 7. The CDR3 runs to 15 residues. CDR3 nucleotides: TGTGCCAGCAGCCAGGCCAGCGGGAGATCCTACGAGCAGTACTTC. The encoded protein is CASSQASGRSYEQYF.

This sequence joins TRBV28 and TRBJ2-3, with TRBD2 matching 11 bases. CDR3 length: 19 amino acids. Germline V gene sequence: CDR1 MDHEN, CDR2 SYDVKM. V trimming: 3 bases; J trimming: 0 bases; junction bases outside the gene matches: 11. CDR3 protein: CASSLPSGGTLDSTDTQYF. The CDR3 coding sequence is TGTGCCAGCAGTTTGCCTAGCGGGGGGACCTTAGATAGCACAGATACGCAGTATTTT.

This chain links TRBV6-1 with TRBJ2-4, with 7 bases fitting TRBD1. Germline V gives CDR1 MNHNS, CDR2 SASEGT. CDR3 length: 12 residues. Trimming removed 8 bases from V and 13 bases from J; junction bases left unmatched: 11. The CDR3 sequence: CASGGQLREQYF. The CDR3 region has the DNA TGTGCCAGCGGGGGACAGCTTCGAGAGCAGTACTTC.

The chain uses TRBV2 and TRBJ2-4; 9 nucleotides match TRBD2. The J call may be faulty, since TRBJ2-7 better matches the DNA end. The CDR3 spans 16 residues. The germline CDR1 and CDR2 sequences are SNHLY and FYNNEI. CDR3 protein: CASRAGLAGVGYEQYF. The CDR3 DNA follows: TGTGCCAGCAGGGCTGGGTTAGCGGGAGTTGGATACGAGCAGTACTTC.

This clonotype was seen only a few times. In nucleotides, the CDR3 is TGTGCCAGCATCAGGAGCGTGAACACAGATACGCAGTATTTT. Translation: CASIRSVNTDTQYF. The chain has TRBV6-2 or TRBV6-3 and TRBJ2-3; D is uncertain. Germline CDR1 is MNHEY and CDR2 is SVGEGT. This CDR3 contains 14 residues. V lost 7 bases, J lost 2 bases, and 13 bases lay in between.

The V and J genes are TRBV6-5 and TRBJ1-2; D may be TRBD1 (5 bases). Trimming left V 8 bases short and J 5 bases short, with 9 bases between. This CDR3 is built from 11 residues. CDR1 and CDR2 from the germline V gene are MNHEY and SVGAGI. Written as DNA, the CDR3 is TGTGCCAGCGCAGGGAGTTATGGCTACACCTTC. As protein: CASAGSYGYTF.

The chain recombines TRBV12-3 or TRBV12-4 with TRBJ2-3; maybe TRBD1 (6 bases). Trimming took 2 bases from V and 3 from J, leaving 12 bases between them. This CDR3 spans 15 amino acids. CDR3 amino acids: CASSLSDRRTDTQYF. CDR3 nucleotide sequence: TGTGCCAGCAGTTTAAGCGACAGGAGGACAGATACGCAGTATTTT.

The V gene is TRBV12-3 or TRBV12-4, the J gene TRBJ2-1, with TRBD1 matching over 7 bases. Trimming removed 3 bases from V and 9 bases from J; junction bases left unmatched: 2. The CDR3 is 12 amino acids. CDR3 sequence (DNA): TGTGCCAGCAGTTTGCGACAGGGTGAGCAGTTCTTC. Protein product: CASSLRQGEQFF.

This clonotype came up a few times. The chain recombines TRBV20-1 with TRBJ2-3; D is perhaps TRBD2 (7 bases). Germline V gives CDR1 DFQATT, CDR2 SNEGSKA (reference sequence). The V gene lost 3 bases and the J gene lost 5 bases, with 21 bases spanning the gap. The CDR3 is 16 residues long. As DNA, the CDR3 is TGCAGTGCTAGTCCTGGATTGGGAGGGGGGGGAGATACGCAGTATTTT. Amino acids: CSASPGLGGGGDTQYF.

A few counts support this clonotype. The chain couples TRBV9 to TRBJ2-3; possibly TRBD1 or TRBD2 for D (5 bases each). Trimming took 0 bases from V and 6 from J, leaving 14 bases between them. Germline CDR1 and CDR2: SGDLS and YYNGEE. This CDR3 is built from 15 residues. The CDR3 here is CASSVEGRASDTQYF. For the CDR3, the DNA is TGTGCCAGCAGCGTAGAGGGGAGAGCCTCTGATACGCAGTATTTT.

V gene TRBV14 combines with J gene TRBJ1-1; D not resolved. The length of the CDR3 is 13 residues. CDR1 and CDR2 (germline): SGHDN, FVKESK. Trimming took off 6 bases at V and 3 bases at J, with 11 bases between the two ends. CDR3 bases: TGTGCCAGCAGACCACTGTTGTACACTGAAGCTTTCTTT. This sequence encodes CASRPLLYTEAFF.

This chain connects TRBV27 to TRBJ2-4; 10 nucleotides match TRBD1. The J call could be wrong; TRBJ2-7 is a better fit for the DNA end. This CDR3 has 13 residues. CDR1 MNHEY and CDR2 SMNVEV come from the germline V gene (reference sequence). The CDR3 spells CASSLDRGDEQYF. As DNA, the CDR3 is TGTGCCAGCAGTTTGGACAGGGGGGACGAGCAGTACTTC.

This clonotype was picked up one time. The chain uses TRBV28 and TRBJ2-5; 11 bases are a match to TRBD2. The CDR3 consists of 16 residues. Germline loops: CDR1 MDHEN, CDR2 SYDVKM. V shed 3 bases and J 2 bases; nucleotides not matched to a gene: 5. The CDR3 protein is CASSLGTSGFQETQYF. CDR3 nucleotide sequence: TGTGCCAGCAGTTTGGGGACTAGCGGTTTTCAAGAGACCCAGTACTTC.

The chain couples TRBV11-2 to TRBJ2-4, with D uncertain. The last part of the DNA fits TRBJ2-7 better; the J call may be wrong. CDR1 is SGHAT and CDR2 is FQNNGV in the germline V gene. This CDR3 contains 12 residues. The CDR3, as DNA: TGTGCCAGCAGCCTGACAAGAGCCGAGCAGTACTTC. The encoded protein is CASSLTRAEQYF.

The table lists this clonotype with a few counts. The chain is built from TRBV7-2 and TRBJ2-3; D call uncertain. Trimming took 1 base from V and 0 from J, leaving 14 bases between them. CDR3 size: 17 residues. Germline loops: CDR1 SGHTA, CDR2 FQGNSA. The chain's CDR3 is CASSLVGSISSTDTQYF. The CDR3 nucleotides are TGTGCCAGCAGCTTAGTAGGGTCTATAAGTAGCACAGATACGCAGTATTTT.

This clonotype came up a few times. V usage is TRBV3-1 and J usage is TRBJ2-1; 14 bases line up with TRBD2. The CDR3 totals 18 residues. The germline CDR1 and CDR2 sequences are LGHDT and YNNKEL (reference sequence). V shed 5 bases and J 1 base; nucleotides not matched to a gene: 7. The CDR3 region is CASSTGTSGRKSYNEQFF. Here the CDR3 DNA reads TGTGCCAGCAGCACAGGGACTAGCGGGAGAAAGTCCTACAATGAGCAGTTCTTC.

The table lists this clonotype with many counts. CDR3 DNA sequence: TGCAGTGCTAGAGGGCCCCGGCGGGAGCGAACAGATACGCAGTATTTT. This sequence encodes CSARGPRRERTDTQYF. The V and J genes are TRBV20-1 and TRBJ2-3, with 7 bases lining up with TRBD2. CDR1 DFQATT and CDR2 SNEGSKA come from the germline V gene (reference sequence). V shed 1 base and J 3 bases; nucleotides not matched to a gene: 10. This CDR3 has 16 amino acids.

The DNA of the CDR3 is TGTGCCAGCAGTTTAATGGCCGGGACAGGGAATAAAAACATTCAGTACTTC. This gives the protein CASSLMAGTGNKNIQYF. The chain employs TRBV12-3 or TRBV12-4 and TRBJ2-4, with 9 bases matching TRBD1. The CDR3 is made up of 17 amino acids. The junction had 9 bases not matched to a gene; V was cut back by 2 bases and J by 4 bases.

This clonotype was observed many times. The rearrangement joins TRBV5-6 to TRBJ2-7; D may be TRBD1 (5 bases). Trimming stripped 3 bases from V and 2 bases from J, with 6 bases between. The germline gives CDR1 SGHDT, CDR2 YYEEEE. The CDR3 totals 12 residues. The CDR3 DNA is TGTGCCAGCAGCTCACAGGCCTACGAGCAGTACTTC. Amino acids: CASSSQAYEQYF.

The CDR3 DNA is TGTGCCATCAGCGGATTGACTAGCGGGAGGGCGGTTCCGAGTGCCTACAATGAGCAGTTCTTC. As protein: CAISGLTSGRAVPSAYNEQFF. The chain uses TRBV10-3 and TRBJ2-1; the match to TRBD2 covers 14 bases. The V gene end was trimmed by 6 bases and the J gene end by 2 bases; junction bases not matched to a gene: 18. In germline, CDR1 is ENHRY, CDR2 SYGVKD. The CDR3 runs to 21 residues.

This clonotype was found a few times. The rearrangement links TRBV10-1 to TRBJ2-5, with D maybe TRBD1 (5 bases). V lost 0 bases to trimming and J lost 2 bases, with 10 bases between them. The CDR3 has 15 amino acids. The germline V gene encodes CDR1 WNHNN and CDR2 SYGVQD (reference sequence). CDR3 coding DNA: TGCGCCAGCAGTGAGTCCCTGGCAGGGCAAGAGACCCAGTACTTC. Residues: CASSESLAGQETQYF.